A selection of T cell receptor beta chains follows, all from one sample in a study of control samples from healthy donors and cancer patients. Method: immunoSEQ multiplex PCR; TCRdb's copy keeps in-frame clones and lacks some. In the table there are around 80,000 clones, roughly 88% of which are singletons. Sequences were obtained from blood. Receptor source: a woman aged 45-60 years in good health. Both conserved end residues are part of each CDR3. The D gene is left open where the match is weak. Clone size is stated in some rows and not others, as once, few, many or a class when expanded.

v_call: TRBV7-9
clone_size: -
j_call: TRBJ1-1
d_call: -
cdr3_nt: TGTGCCAGCAGCTTACAATTTGCGGTTCAAGCTTTCTTT
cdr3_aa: CASSLQFAVQAFF

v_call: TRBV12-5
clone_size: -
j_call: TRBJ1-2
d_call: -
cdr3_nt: TGTGCTAGTGGATTTCTCCCCTATGGCTACACCTTC
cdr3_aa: CASGFLPYGYTF

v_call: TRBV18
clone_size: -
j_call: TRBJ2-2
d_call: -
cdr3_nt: TGTGCCAGCTCAAGTCAGGATTACACCGGGGAGCTGTTTTTT
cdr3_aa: CASSSQDYTGELFF

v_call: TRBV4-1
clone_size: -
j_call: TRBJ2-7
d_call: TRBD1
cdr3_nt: TGCGCCAGCAGCCAAGATCAAGGGGACAGCATCTACGAGCAGTACTTC
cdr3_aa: CASSQDQGDSIYEQYF

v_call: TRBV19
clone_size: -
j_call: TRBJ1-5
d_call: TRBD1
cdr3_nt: TGTGCCAGTAGTACAGGGGGCGCTCAGCCCCAGCATTTT
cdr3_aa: CASSTGGAQPQHF

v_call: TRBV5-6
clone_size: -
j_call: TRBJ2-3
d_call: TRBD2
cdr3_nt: TGTGCCAGCACCGGGAGGTGGGGGAGCACAGATACGCAGTATTTT
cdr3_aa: CASTGRWGSTDTQYF

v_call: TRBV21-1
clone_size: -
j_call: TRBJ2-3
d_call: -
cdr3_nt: TGTGCCAGCAGCCTCAAACCCCGGGGCTTATCAGATACGCAGTATTTT
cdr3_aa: CASSLKPRGLSDTQYF

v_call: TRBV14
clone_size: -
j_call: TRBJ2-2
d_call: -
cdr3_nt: TGTGCCAGCAGCATGAACACCGGGGAGCTGTTTTTT
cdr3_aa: CASSMNTGELFF

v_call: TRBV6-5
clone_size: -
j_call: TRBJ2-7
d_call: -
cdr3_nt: TGTGCCAGCCCGGTCTTATTTGAGCAGTACTTC
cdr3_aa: CASPVLFEQYF

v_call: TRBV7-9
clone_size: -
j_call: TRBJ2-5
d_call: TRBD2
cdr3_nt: TGTGCCAGCAGCCCCGGACTAGCGGGGGGTCTGGGAGAGACCCAGTACTTC
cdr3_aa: CASSPGLAGGLGETQYF

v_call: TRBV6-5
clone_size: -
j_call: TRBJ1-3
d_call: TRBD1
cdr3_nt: TGTGCCAGCAGGATGGACAGGGCCGGAAACACCATATATTTT
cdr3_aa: CASRMDRAGNTIYF

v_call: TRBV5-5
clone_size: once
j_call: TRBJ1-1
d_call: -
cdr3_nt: TGTGCCAGCAGCTTGGGGGGGCTTTACACTGAAGCTTTCTTT
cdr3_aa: CASSLGGLYTEAFF

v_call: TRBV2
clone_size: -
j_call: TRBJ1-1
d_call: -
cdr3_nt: TGTGCCAGCAGAGAGACAGACATTAACACTGAAGCTTTCTTT
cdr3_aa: CASRETDINTEAFF

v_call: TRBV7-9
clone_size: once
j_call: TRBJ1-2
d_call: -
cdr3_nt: TGTGCCAGCAGCTTAGCGCAGGGACAAGGTGACACCTTC
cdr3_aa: CASSLAQGQGDTF

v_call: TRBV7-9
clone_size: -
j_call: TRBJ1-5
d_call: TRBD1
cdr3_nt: TGTGCCAGCAGCTTAGGACAGGGAGGGCCCCAGCATTTT
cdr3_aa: CASSLGQGGPQHF

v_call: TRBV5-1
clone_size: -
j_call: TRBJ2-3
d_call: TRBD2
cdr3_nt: TGCGCCAGCAAGCTGGGCACGGGGGGGCAAGATACGCAGTATTTT
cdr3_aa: CASKLGTGGQDTQYF

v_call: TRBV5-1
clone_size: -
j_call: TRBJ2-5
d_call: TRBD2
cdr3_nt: TGCGCCAGCAGCCGGGAGCGGGAGCAAGAGACCCAGTACTTC
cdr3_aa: CASSREREQETQYF

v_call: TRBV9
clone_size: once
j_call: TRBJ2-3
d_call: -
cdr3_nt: TGTGCCAGCAGCGTAGAAACTAGTCAAGATACGCAGTATTTT
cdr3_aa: CASSVETSQDTQYF

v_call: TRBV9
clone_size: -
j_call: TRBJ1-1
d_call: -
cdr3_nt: TGTGCCAGCAGCGCGACGATGAACACTGAAGCTTTCTTT
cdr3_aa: CASSATMNTEAFF

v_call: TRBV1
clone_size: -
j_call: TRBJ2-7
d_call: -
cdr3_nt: TGCACCAGCAGCCAAGTTCGAAGGGGGTTCCCCTACTACTACGAGCAGTACTTC
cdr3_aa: CTSSQVRRGFPYYYEQYF

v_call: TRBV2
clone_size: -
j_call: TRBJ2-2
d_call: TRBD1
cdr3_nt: TGTGCCAGCAGCGGACAGGTCTCGAACACCGGGGAGCTGTTTTTT
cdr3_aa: CASSGQVSNTGELFF

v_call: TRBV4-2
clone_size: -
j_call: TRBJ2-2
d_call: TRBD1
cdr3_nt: TGTGCCAGCAGCCAAGATGACAGGGGGCGCGACACCGGGGAGCTGTTTTTT
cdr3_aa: CASSQDDRGRDTGELFF

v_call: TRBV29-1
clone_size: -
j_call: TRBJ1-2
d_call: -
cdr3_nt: TGCAGCGCGGACGGGGCAAAGGAGGGCAACACCTTC
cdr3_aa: CSADGAKEGNTF

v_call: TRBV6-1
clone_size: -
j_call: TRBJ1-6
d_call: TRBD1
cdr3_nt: TGTGCCAGCAGTGATGGGACAGGGGGTAACCCCCTCCACTTT
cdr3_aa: CASSDGTGGNPLHF

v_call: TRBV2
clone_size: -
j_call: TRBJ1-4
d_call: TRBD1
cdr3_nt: TGTGCCAGCAGTGACCGGGACAGGGGGAAAGGTGAAAAACTGTTTTTT
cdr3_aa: CASSDRDRGKGEKLFF

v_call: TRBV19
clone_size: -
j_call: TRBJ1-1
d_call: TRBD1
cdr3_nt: TGTGCCAGTAGCCGAGGGACAGGGACCTCGAACACTGAAGCTTTCTTT
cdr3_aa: CASSRGTGTSNTEAFF

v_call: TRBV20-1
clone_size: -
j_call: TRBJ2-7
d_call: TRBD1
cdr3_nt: TGCAGTGCTACACAGGGGGGTTTGCAGTACTTC
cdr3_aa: CSATQGGLQYF

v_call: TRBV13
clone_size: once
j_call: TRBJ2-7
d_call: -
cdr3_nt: TGTGCCAGCAGCTTCCGGGGTCTCAACGAGCAGTACTTC
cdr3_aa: CASSFRGLNEQYF

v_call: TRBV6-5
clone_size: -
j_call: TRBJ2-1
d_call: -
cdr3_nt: TGTGCCAGCAGAGAGGGGGGGGGCAATCCTGAGCAGTTCTTC
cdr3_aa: CASREGGGNPEQFF

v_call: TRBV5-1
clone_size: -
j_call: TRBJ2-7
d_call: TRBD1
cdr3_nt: TGCGCCAGCAGCGCAGAGACAGGGTTATACGAGCAGTACTTC
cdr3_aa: CASSAETGLYEQYF

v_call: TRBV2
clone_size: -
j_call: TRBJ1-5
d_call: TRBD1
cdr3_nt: TGTGCCAGCAGTGAAAGGACAGGGAATTTTAATCAGCCCCAGCATTTT
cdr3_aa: CASSERTGNFNQPQHF

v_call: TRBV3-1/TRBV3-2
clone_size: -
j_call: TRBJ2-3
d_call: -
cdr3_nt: TGTGCCAGCAGCCAAGATAAGGCCCCAAGGTATTTT
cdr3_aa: CASSQDKAPRYF

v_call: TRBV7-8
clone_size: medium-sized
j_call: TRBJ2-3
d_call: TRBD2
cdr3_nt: TGTGCCAGCAGCCCAGCGGGGAGCACAGATACGCAGTATTTT
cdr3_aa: CASSPAGSTDTQYF

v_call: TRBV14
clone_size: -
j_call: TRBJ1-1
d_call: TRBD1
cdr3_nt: TGTGCCAGCAGTCGGATTGAACCGGGACAGGGGGGATACTTGAACACTGAAGCTTTCTTT
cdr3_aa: CASSRIEPGQGGYLNTEAFF

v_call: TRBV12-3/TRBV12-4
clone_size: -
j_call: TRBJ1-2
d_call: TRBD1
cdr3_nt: TGTGCCAGCTGGGGACAGGGGTATGGCTACACCTTC
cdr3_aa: CASWGQGYGYTF

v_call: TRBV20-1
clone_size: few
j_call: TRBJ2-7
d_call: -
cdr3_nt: TGCAGTGCTAGTGGAAGCTCCTACGAGCAGTACTTC
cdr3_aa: CSASGSSYEQYF

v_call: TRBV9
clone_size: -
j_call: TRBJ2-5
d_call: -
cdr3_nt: TGTGCCAGCAGCCCTCGTGAAGCAGGAGGGGAGACCCAGTACTTC
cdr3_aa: CASSPREAGGETQYF

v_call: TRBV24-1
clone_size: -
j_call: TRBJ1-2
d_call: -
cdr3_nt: TGTGCCACCTACGACAGCCTCTATGGCTACACCTTC
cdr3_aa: CATYDSLYGYTF

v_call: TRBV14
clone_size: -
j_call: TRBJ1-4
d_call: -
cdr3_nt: TGTGCCAGCAGCCAAGCGGGGGGGGCTGATTCAACTAATGAAAAACTGTTTTTT
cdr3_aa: CASSQAGGADSTNEKLFF

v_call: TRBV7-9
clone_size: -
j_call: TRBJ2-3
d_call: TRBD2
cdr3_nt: TGTGCCGGGGGTCTAGCGGGGGGACCCTCAACCTCCCCAGATACGCAGTATTTT
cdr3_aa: CAGGLAGGPSTSPDTQYF

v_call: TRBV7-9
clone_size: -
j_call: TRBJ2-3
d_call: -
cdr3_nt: TGTGCCAGCAGCTTATCACTTAGCACAGATACGCAGTATTTT
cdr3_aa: CASSLSLSTDTQYF

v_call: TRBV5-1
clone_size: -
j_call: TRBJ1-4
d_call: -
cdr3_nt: TGCGCCAGCAGCTTGGGGAGGGCAGGAGATGAAAAACTGTTTTTT
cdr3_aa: CASSLGRAGDEKLFF

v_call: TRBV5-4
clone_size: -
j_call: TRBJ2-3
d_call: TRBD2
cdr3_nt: TGTGCCAGCAGCCTCGCGGCTAGCGGGGGCCCTAGCACAGATACGCAGTATTTT
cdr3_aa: CASSLAASGGPSTDTQYF

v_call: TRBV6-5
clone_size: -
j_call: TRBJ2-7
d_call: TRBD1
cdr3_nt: TGTGCCAGCAAAGGGACAGCCAACTCCTACGAGCAGTACTTC
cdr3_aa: CASKGTANSYEQYF

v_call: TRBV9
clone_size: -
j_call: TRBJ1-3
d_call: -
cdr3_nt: TGTGCCAGCAGCCTTGACATTTCTGGAAACACCATATATTTT
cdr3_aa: CASSLDISGNTIYF

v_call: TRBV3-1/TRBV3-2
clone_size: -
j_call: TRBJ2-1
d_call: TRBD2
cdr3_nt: TGTGCCAGCAGCCAGTTAGCGGGGGCATACAATGAGCAGTTCTTC
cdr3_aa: CASSQLAGAYNEQFF

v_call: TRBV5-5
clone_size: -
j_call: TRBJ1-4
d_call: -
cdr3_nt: TGTGCCAGCAGCCCCGGCCGGGTACAGCCCCCAACCTATGAAAAACTGTTTTTT
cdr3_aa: CASSPGRVQPPTYEKLFF

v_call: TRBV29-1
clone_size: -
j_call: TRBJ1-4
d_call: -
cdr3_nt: TGCAGCGTTGAAGGGACGGCAACTAATGAAAAACTGTTTTTT
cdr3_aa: CSVEGTATNEKLFF

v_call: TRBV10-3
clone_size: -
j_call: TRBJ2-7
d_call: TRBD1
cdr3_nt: TGTGCCATCAGTGAATCCGGGACAGGATCCTACGAGCAGTACTTC
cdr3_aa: CAISESGTGSYEQYF